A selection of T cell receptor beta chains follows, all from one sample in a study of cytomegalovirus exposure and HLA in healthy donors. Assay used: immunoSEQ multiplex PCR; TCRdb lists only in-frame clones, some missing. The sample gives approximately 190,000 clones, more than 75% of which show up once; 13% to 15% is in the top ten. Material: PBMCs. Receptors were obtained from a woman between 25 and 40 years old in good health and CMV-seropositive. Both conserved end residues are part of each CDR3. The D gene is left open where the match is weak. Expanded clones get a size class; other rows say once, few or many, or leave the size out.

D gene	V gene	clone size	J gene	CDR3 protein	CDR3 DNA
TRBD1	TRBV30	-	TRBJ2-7	CAWSVYRGRYEQYF	TGTGCCTGGAGTGTGTACAGGGGAAGGTACGAGCAGTACTTC
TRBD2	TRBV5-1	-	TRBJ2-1	CASSRTSGIAYNEQFF	TGCGCCAGCTCTAGGACTAGCGGGATCGCCTACAATGAGCAGTTCTTC
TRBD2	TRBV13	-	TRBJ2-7	CASSSLGGGGYEQYF	TGTGCCAGCAGCTCCCTGGGGGGGGGTGGATACGAGCAGTACTTC
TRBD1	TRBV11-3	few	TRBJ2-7	CASSSLWDSQSSYEQYF	TGTGCCAGCAGCTCACTCTGGGACAGTCAGAGCTCCTACGAGCAGTACTTC
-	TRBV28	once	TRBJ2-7	CASSNRDTRAREQYF	TGTGCCAGCAGTAACCGGGACACGAGGGCGCGCGAGCAGTACTTC
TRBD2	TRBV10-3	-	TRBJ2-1	CAISESRASGDYNEQFF	TGTGCCATCAGTGAGTCAAGGGCTAGCGGGGATTACAATGAGCAGTTCTTC
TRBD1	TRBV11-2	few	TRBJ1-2	CASSPPGGGYGYTF	TGTGCCAGCAGCCCTCCAGGGGGCGGCTATGGCTACACCTTC
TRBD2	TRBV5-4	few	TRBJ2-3	CASSLTSGVADTQYF	TGTGCCAGCAGCTTGACTAGCGGGGTGGCAGATACGCAGTATTTT
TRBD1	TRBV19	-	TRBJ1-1	CASSITGGETEAFF	TGTGCCAGTAGTATTACAGGGGGCGAAACTGAAGCTTTCTTT
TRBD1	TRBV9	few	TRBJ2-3	CASSFSGQGSTDTQYF	TGTGCCAGCAGCTTCTCGGGACAGGGGAGCACAGATACGCAGTATTTT
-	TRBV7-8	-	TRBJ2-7	CASSYGQSGEQYF	TGTGCCAGCAGCTACGGACAGTCGGGCGAGCAGTACTTC
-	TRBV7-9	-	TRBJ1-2	CASSLWSGVLGYTF	TGTGCCAGCAGCTTATGGTCGGGTGTGTTGGGCTACACCTTC
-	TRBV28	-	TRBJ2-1	CASMADEQFF	TGTGCCAGCATGGCGGATGAGCAGTTCTTC
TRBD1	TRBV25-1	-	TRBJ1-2	CASSEPGTGDGYTF	TGTGCCAGCAGTGAACCCGGGACAGGGGATGGCTACACCTTC
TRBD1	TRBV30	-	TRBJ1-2	CACQDRVLGYTF	TGTGCCTGTCAAGACAGGGTGTTAGGCTACACCTTC
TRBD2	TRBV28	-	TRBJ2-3	CASNGLAGRTDTQYF	TGTGCCAGCAACGGGCTAGCGGGGCGCACAGATACGCAGTATTTT
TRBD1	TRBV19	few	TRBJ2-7	CASSRQGITYEQYF	TGTGCCAGCAGTCGACAGGGGATAACCTACGAGCAGTACTTC
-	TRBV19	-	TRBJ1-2	CASSITGTNYGYTF	TGTGCCAGTAGTATCACAGGGACTAACTATGGCTACACCTTC
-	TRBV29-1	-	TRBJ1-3	CSVVMGATGNTIYF	TGCAGCGTTGTTATGGGGGCAACTGGAAACACCATATATTTT
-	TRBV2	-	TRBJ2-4	CASSEFLVKNIQYF	TGTGCCAGCAGTGAATTTCTAGTCAAAAACATTCAGTACTTC
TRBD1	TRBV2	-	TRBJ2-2	CASSRGQTNTGELFF	TGTGCCAGCAGCAGGGGACAGACGAACACCGGGGAGCTGTTTTTT
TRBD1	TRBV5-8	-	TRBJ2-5	CASSLRDREQETQYF	TGTGCCAGCAGCCTCCGGGACAGGGAGCAAGAGACCCAGTACTTC
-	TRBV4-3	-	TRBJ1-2	CASSQGDGGRRRYTF	TGCGCCAGCAGCCAAGGGGACGGGGGAAGGCGGCGCTACACCTTC
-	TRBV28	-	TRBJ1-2	CASTPPTGYYGYTF	TGTGCCAGCACCCCTCCGACAGGTTATTATGGCTACACCTTC
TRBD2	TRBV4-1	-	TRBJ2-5	CASSQGTSGGAGETQYF	TGCGCCAGCAGCCAAGGGACTAGCGGGGGGGCCGGGGAGACCCAGTACTTC
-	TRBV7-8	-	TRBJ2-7	CASSFTYEQYF	TGTGCCAGCAGCTTTACCTACGAGCAGTACTTC
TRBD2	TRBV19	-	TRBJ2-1	CASSNPGTSGRAGSPTGEQFF	TGTGCCAGTAGTAACCCGGGGACTAGCGGGAGGGCCGGTTCCCCTACGGGCGAGCAGTTCTTC
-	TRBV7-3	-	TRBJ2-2	CASSSANTGELFF	TGTGCCAGCAGCTCCGCGAACACCGGGGAGCTGTTTTTT
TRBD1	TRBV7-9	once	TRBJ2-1	CASSSNRDRGALGEQFF	TGTGCCAGCAGCTCCAACCGGGACAGGGGCGCTCTGGGTGAGCAGTTCTTC
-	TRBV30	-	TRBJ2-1	CAWSVGARNEQFF	TGTGCCTGGAGTGTGGGGGCCCGCAATGAGCAGTTCTTC
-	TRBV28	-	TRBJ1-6	CASSPPGHYNSPLHF	TGTGCCAGCAGTCCCCCGGGACACTATAATTCACCCCTCCACTTT
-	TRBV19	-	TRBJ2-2	CASRSERNTGELFF	TGTGCCAGTAGGTCAGAACGGAACACCGGGGAGCTGTTTTTT
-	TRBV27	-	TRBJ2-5	CASSFQRAGRVGETQYF	TGTGCCAGCAGTTTCCAACGGGCAGGGCGAGTGGGGGAGACCCAGTACTTC
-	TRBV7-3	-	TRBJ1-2	CASSLTATGGYTF	TGTGCCAGCAGCCTTACAGCTACGGGGGGCTACACCTTC
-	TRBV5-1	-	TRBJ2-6	CASSPGQSGANVLTF	TGCGCCAGCAGCCCAGGACAGTCCGGGGCCAACGTCCTGACTTTC
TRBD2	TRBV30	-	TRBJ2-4	CAWSFPGGNIQYF	TGTGCCTGGAGTTTCCCGGGGGGAAACATTCAGTACTTC
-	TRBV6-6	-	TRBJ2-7	CASSYRTASSYEQYF	TGTGCCAGCAGCTATCGGACAGCCAGCTCCTACGAGCAGTACTTC
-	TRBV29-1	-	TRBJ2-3	CSVFWTGTDTQYF	TGCAGCGTTTTTTGGACTGGCACAGATACGCAGTATTTT
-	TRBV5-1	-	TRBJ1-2	CASSLGGVAGDGYTF	TGCGCCAGCAGCTTGGGAGGCGTGGCAGGGGATGGCTACACCTTC
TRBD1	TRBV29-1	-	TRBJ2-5	CSVVTGGGKTQYF	TGCAGCGTTGTGACAGGGGGCGGAAAGACCCAGTACTTC
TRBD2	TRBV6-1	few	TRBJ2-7	CASSGGGSKLEQYF	TGTGCCAGCAGTGGGGGGGGTAGTAAATTGGAGCAGTACTTC
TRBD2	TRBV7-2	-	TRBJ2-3	CASSSLGLAGEDTQYF	TGTGCCAGCAGCTCCCTAGGACTAGCGGGAGAAGATACGCAGTATTTT
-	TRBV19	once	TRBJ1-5	CASRQLNQPQHF	TGTGCCAGTAGACAGCTAAATCAGCCCCAGCATTTT